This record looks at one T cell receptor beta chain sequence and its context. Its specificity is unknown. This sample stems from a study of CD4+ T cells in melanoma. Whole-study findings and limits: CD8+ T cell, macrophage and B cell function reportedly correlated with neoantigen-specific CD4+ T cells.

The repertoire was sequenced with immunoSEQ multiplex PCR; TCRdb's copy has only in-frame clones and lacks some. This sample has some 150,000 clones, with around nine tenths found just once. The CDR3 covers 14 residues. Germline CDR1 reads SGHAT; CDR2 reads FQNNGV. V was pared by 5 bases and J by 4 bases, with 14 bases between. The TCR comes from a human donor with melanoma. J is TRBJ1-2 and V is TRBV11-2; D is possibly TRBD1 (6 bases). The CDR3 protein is CASSPAWTVYGYTF. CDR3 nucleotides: TGTGCCAGCAGCCCAGCGTGGACAGTCTATGGCTACACCTTC.